This T cell receptor beta chain was sequenced for a study of PD-L1 blockade in urothelial cancer. Profiled with immunoSEQ multiplex PCR; TCRdb holds only in-frame clones, not every one. The sample yields tens of thousands of clones, 70% to 90% seen once. Looked up from germline, CDR1 is SGHNT and CDR2 is YYREEE (reference sequence). The CDR3 totals 17 residues. The V segment lost 4 bases and the J segment 2 bases; nucleotides outside the gene matches: 8. The time point denotes: pretreatment peripheral blood. The chain couples TRBV5-4 to TRBJ1-4; 10 bases line up with TRBD1. This specimen consisted of PBMCs, obtained around atezolizumab (anti-PD-L1) treatment. The source of this sequence is a man aged 55-75 years with urothelial cancer. In nucleotides, the CDR3 is TGTGCCAGCAGCACTAGGGACAGGGGTACGACTAATGAAAAACTGTTTTTT. It encodes CASSTRDRGTTNEKLFF.